This T cell receptor beta chain emerged from a study of blood T cells in healthy people across ages. Regarding the study as a whole: Naive and antigen-experienced cells were not separated, limiting conclusive comparison.

Trimming stripped 0 bases from V and 0 bases from J, with 19 bases between. The CDR3 loop spans 19 amino acids. Germline lookup yields CDR1 SGHRS and CDR2 YFSETQ. A second roughly 6 to 11 cycle PCR used barcoded and J-beta primers. A template-switch adaptor containing 12 random nucleotides labeled each cDNA molecule. Sequencing of every sample gave 2.5 million or more CDR3-containing paired-end reads. TCRdb passed the 5' RACE reads through MiXCR, listing each CDR3 protein once. Among under 1,000,000 distinct CDR3 sequences, under 40% were seen once, and the ten largest hold 10% to 15%. This clonotype showed up just a few times. The antigen is unknown.

The receptor comes from a young man in good health. The specimen sequenced was blood. The gene calls are TRBV5-1 and TRBJ2-1, with a weak D call TRBD2 (6 bases). The CDR3 region is CASSLALGGQPTSYNEQFF. CDR3 sequence (DNA): TGCGCCAGCAGCTTGGCTTTGGGAGGTCAGCCTACCTCCTACAATGAGCAGTTCTTC.